What follows are 19 T cell receptor beta chains derived from one specimen sequenced in a study of T cells in localized non-small cell lung cancer. The table came from immunoSEQ multiplex PCR; TCRdb's copy has only in-frame clones and leaves some out. The data contain under 25,000 clones, around nine tenths of them seen just once; the ten biggest clones take up around 23%. Sequenced material: peripheral blood, taken before any cancer treatment. The receptor source for this set is a man aged 40-75 years with stage I squamous cell lung carcinoma.

The genes are TRBV19 and TRBJ1-2, with TRBD1 matching over 10 bases. V shed 5 bases and J 8 bases; nucleotides not matched to a gene: 20. This CDR3 is built from 18 residues. Germline V gives CDR1 LNHDA, CDR2 SQIVND (reference sequence). CDR3 loop: CASSPLRTGGLPIDGYTF. The CDR3 DNA is TGTGCCAGTAGTCCCCTCCGGACAGGGGGTCTACCTATCGACGGCTACACCTTC. The full variable domain, rest sourced from reference TRBV19 and TRBJ1-2, is DGGITQSPKYLFRKEGQNVTLSCEQNLNHDAMYWYRQDPGQGLRLIYYSQIVNDFQKGDIAEGYSVSREKKESFPLTVTSAQKNPTAFYLCASSPLRTGGLPIDGYTFGSGTRLTVV.

The chain employs TRBV7-9 and TRBJ1-6; the match to TRBD1 covers 10 bases. The CDR3 has 15 residues. CDR1 and CDR2 (germline): SEHNR, FQNEAQ (reference sequence). V trimming: 1 base; J trimming: 8 bases; junction bases outside the gene matches: 2. The CDR3 DNA follows: TGTGCCAGCAGCTTAGGGGACAGGGGATATTCACCCCTCCACTTT. This sequence encodes CASSLGDRGYSPLHF.

The chain couples TRBV19 to TRBJ2-3, with 7 bases fitting TRBD1. The J segment lost 4 bases and the V segment lost 0 bases, leaving 7 bases of the junction unmatched. The germline V gene encodes CDR1 LNHDA and CDR2 SQIVND (reference sequence). The CDR3 is 16 residues long. The CDR3 DNA reads as TGTGCCAGTAGTATAGACCTACAGGGGAGCCCAGATACGCAGTATTTT. It translates to CASSIDLQGSPDTQYF.

The CDR3 is CASSATGGNTEAFF. The CDR3 region has the DNA TGTGCCAGCAGTGCCACAGGGGGAAACACTGAAGCTTTCTTT. V is TRBV6-1 and J is TRBJ1-1; TRBD1 matches at 8 bases. J was trimmed by 2 bases and V by 4 bases; bases with no gene match: 3. This CDR3 region has 14 residues. Germline V gene sequence: CDR1 MNHNS, CDR2 SASEGT.

The chain links TRBV5-1 to TRBJ2-1; D not resolved. Trimming took off 6 bases at V and 11 bases at J, with 18 bases between the two ends. This CDR3 spans 13 amino acids. Germline CDR1 is SGHRS and CDR2 is YFSETQ. CDR3 DNA sequence: TGCGCCAGCACCCTCGCGGTCGGCGATCAGCAGTTCTTC. It encodes CASTLAVGDQQFF.

The V call is TRBV11-2, the J call TRBJ1-2, with 7 bases aligning to TRBD1. The CDR3 runs to 19 residues. Germline assignment: CDR1 SGHAT and CDR2 FQNNGV. The V segment lost 5 bases and the J segment 4 bases; nucleotides outside the gene matches: 22. The CDR3 loop is CASSTEGQRHQSLSYGYTF. The CDR3, as DNA: TGTGCCAGCAGCACGGAGGGACAGAGACACCAGTCCCTGAGCTATGGCTACACCTTC.

The chain recombines TRBV9 with TRBJ1-6; the D gene is possibly TRBD1 (5 bases). CDR3 length: 14 amino acids. Germline V CDR1 and CDR2: SGDLS, YYNGEE. V was clipped by 7 bases and J by 6 bases, with 14 bases between them. The CDR3 reads CASGGGSFNSPLHF. The CDR3 nucleotides read TGTGCCAGCGGCGGGGGAAGTTTTAATTCACCCCTCCACTTT.

This clone occurred once. This chain joins TRBV15 and TRBJ1-4, with D uncertain. CDR1 LNHNV and CDR2 YYDKDF come from the germline V gene (reference sequence). This CDR3 has 13 residues. V gave up 3 bases and J gave up 6 bases, with 8 bases separating them. CDR3 DNA sequence: TGTGCCACCAGCAGGCCTGGTGATGAAAAACTGTTTTTT. This codes for CATSRPGDEKLFF.

The rearrangement links TRBV18 to TRBJ1-2; a possible D gene is TRBD1 (6 bases). Germline values: CDR1 KGHSH, CDR2 LQKENI. Trimming cost V 4 bases and J 8 bases, with 17 bases left between them. CDR3 length: 14 amino acids. The CDR3 protein is CASSQNRVGPGYTF. For the CDR3, the DNA is TGTGCCAGCTCACAAAACAGGGTGGGGCCCGGCTACACCTTC. Combining the CDR3 with reference TRBV18 and TRBJ1-2 gives the whole variable domain NAGVMQNPRHLVRRRGQEARLRCSPMKGHSHVYWYRQLPEEGLKFMVYLQKENIIDESGMPKERFSAEFPKEGPSILRIQQVVRGDSAAYFCASSQNRVGPGYTFGSGTRLTVV.

This CDR3 is CASSARRGGELFF. CDR3 nucleotide sequence: TGTGCCAGCAGTGCACGTAGGGGCGGGGAGCTGTTTTTT. The chain uses TRBV2 and TRBJ2-2; TRBD1 is a possible D gene (5 bases). This CDR3 has 13 residues. Germline lookup yields CDR1 SNHLY and CDR2 FYNNEI. The V gene lost 4 bases and the J gene lost 7 bases, with 10 bases spanning the gap.

The V gene is TRBV7-9, the J gene TRBJ2-7; 9 bases agree with TRBD1. Germline V gives CDR1 SEHNR, CDR2 FQNEAQ (reference sequence). V shed 0 bases, J shed 2 bases, and the junction held 2 bases outside the gene matches. This CDR3 is 15 amino acids long. In DNA form, the CDR3 reads TGTGCCAGCAGCTTAGCTGGGGACAGGGCCTACGAGCAGTACTTC. Its translation: CASSLAGDRAYEQYF.

The chain has TRBV5-1 and TRBJ1-1, with D possibly matching TRBD1 (6 bases). V lost 1 base, J lost 1 base, and 8 bases lay in between. There are 14 residues in the CDR3. Looked up from germline, CDR1 is SGHRS and CDR2 is YFSETQ. DNA for the CDR3: TGCGCCAGCAGCTTGATACAGGGGAACACTGAAGCTTTCTTT. Its protein product is CASSLIQGNTEAFF. Full variable domain (missing parts from reference TRBV5-1 and TRBJ1-1): KAGVTQTPRYLIKTRGQQVTLSCSPISGHRSVSWYQQTPGQGLQFLFEYFSETQRNKGNFPGRFSGRQFSNSRSEMNVSTLELGDSALYLCASSLIQGNTEAFFGQGTRLTVV.

This chain joins TRBV7-9 and TRBJ2-3; the match to TRBD2 covers 10 bases. Germline CDR1 is SEHNR and CDR2 is FQNEAQ (reference sequence). The trim removed 0 bases at V and 6 bases at J, leaving 9 bases unmatched. The length of the CDR3 is 17 residues. The CDR3 here is CASSLARTSGDRDTQYF. The DNA of the CDR3 is TGTGCCAGCAGCTTAGCACGAACTAGCGGGGACCGGGATACGCAGTATTTT.

This chain links TRBV6-5 with TRBJ1-6, with D perhaps matching TRBD1 (5 bases). V shed 0 bases and J shed 8 bases, with 14 bases lying between them. The CDR3 length is 16 residues. In germline, CDR1 is MNHEY, CDR2 SVGAGI. Here the CDR3 reads CASSYSGRGADSPLHF. The CDR3 DNA reads as TGTGCCAGCAGTTACTCTGGCCGCGGGGCAGATTCACCCCTCCACTTT.

V and J are TRBV5-5 and TRBJ1-2, with TRBD1 as a possible D gene (6 bases). The CDR3 consists of 15 residues. Germline V lookup: CDR1 SGHKS, CDR2 YYEKEE (reference sequence). V was shortened by 4 bases and J by 5 bases, with 18 bases between the two germline ends. This chain's CDR3 is CASSSEGRGAYGYTF. CDR3 coding DNA: TGTGCCAGCAGCAGCGAGGGGAGGGGGGCATATGGCTACACCTTC.

V usage is TRBV19 and J usage is TRBJ1-1; D uncertain. The CDR3 spans 11 residues. Per the germline V gene, CDR1 is LNHDA and CDR2 is SQIVND (reference sequence). Trimming stripped 5 bases from V and 7 bases from J, with 8 bases between. The chain's CDR3 is CASSGPIEAFF. As DNA, the CDR3 is TGTGCCAGTAGTGGACCAATTGAAGCTTTCTTT.

The rearrangement joins TRBV10-2 to TRBJ2-7; unclear D gene. V shed 8 bases and J shed 1 base, with 15 bases lying between them. Germline CDR1 reads WSHSY; CDR2 reads SAAADI. The CDR3 sequence is 14 residues long. CDR3 DNA: TGCGCCAGCGGGCTTCGACCGGGTTCCTACGAGCAGTACTTC. Translated, it gives CASGLRPGSYEQYF.

The V gene is TRBV28, the J gene TRBJ1-6; D is perhaps TRBD1 (5 bases). Germline CDR1 and CDR2: MDHEN and SYDVKM. Trimming removed 2 bases at V and 8 bases at J, with 13 bases between. The CDR3 has 15 amino acids. The DNA of the CDR3 is TGTGCCAGCAGTTTAGGGGGAAGAGGGGATTCACCCCTCCACTTT. As protein: CASSLGGRGDSPLHF.

This chain's CDR3 is CASSSRGRRYGYTF. In DNA form, the CDR3 reads TGTGCCAGCAGCTCTCGGGGGCGACGCTATGGCTACACCTTC. The V and J genes are TRBV4-2 and TRBJ1-2; possible D gene TRBD1, 6 bases. Per the germline V gene, CDR1 is LGHNA and CDR2 is YNFKEQ. The CDR3 covers 14 residues. The V gene lost 5 bases and the J gene lost 4 bases, with 14 bases spanning the gap.